This TCR beta chain was identified during a study of T cells after yellow fever vaccination. In its sample, this clonotype was seen a few times. From germline, CDR1 is SGHDT and CDR2 YYEEEE. This CDR3 spans 17 amino acids. V lost 3 bases and J lost 3; bases outside the gene matches: 10. TCRdb used MiXCR to reprocess the 5' RACE reads, holding one entry per CDR3 protein. The data show a few hundred thousand distinct CDR3 sequences, roughly an eighth seen once. The sequences come from CD4+ T cells sorted from PBMCs, collected 15 days after the yellow fever booster vaccination. This receptor was identified in a man between 18 and 35 years old who received the YFV17D yellow fever vaccine. The chain couples TRBV5-6 to TRBJ1-5; 9 nucleotides agree with TRBD1. For the CDR3, the DNA is TGTGCCAGCAGCTCCTCCTGGACAGGGGCGATCAATCAGCCCCAGCATTTT. Amino acid sequence: CASSSSWTGAINQPQHF. Combining the CDR3 with reference TRBV5-6 and TRBJ1-5 gives the whole variable domain DAGVTQSPTHLIKTRGQQVTLRCSPKSGHDTVSWYQQALGQGPQFIFQYYEEEERQRGNFPDRFSGHQFPNYSSELNVNALLLGDSALYLCASSSSWTGAINQPQHFGDGTRLSIL.